A single sample gave rise to the 9 T cell receptor beta chains below, sequenced in a study of beta chain features in type 1 diabetes. The entirety of the isolated RNA underwent reverse transcription, so expressed TCRB transcripts were sequenced. Method: immunoSEQ multiplex PCR; TCRdb's copy keeps in-frame clones and lacks some. Of under 800,000 clones in the sample, about a sixth are singletons; the top ten hold under 0.095%. Material: naive CD4+ T cells from blood. Receptor source: a man aged 18 to 29 in good health.

The V and J genes are TRBV9 and TRBJ2-7; tentatively, D is TRBD1 or TRBD2 (5 bases each). The CDR3 totals 16 residues. V was pared by 0 bases and J by 0 bases, with 13 bases between. CDR1 and CDR2 from the germline V gene are SGDLS and YYNGEE. The DNA of the CDR3 is TGTGCCAGCAGCGTAGCCTCCCAGGGAGCCTCCTACGAGCAGTACTTC. Translating gives CASSVASQGASYEQYF.

This clone showed up just a few times. The chain combines TRBV2 with TRBJ2-1; TRBD2 is a possible D gene (7 bases). The V end was cut by 9 bases, the J end by 12 bases, with 21 bases between. The CDR3 is made up of 13 amino acids. CDR1 is SNHLY, CDR2 FYNNEI, per germline. The chain's CDR3 is CASAGARQGWQFF. CDR3 nucleotides: TGTGCCAGTGCGGGGGCCCGCCAAGGTTGGCAGTTCTTC.

In this sample, this clone turned up a few times. CDR3 in amino acids: CASSLALAPGQGTAGELFF. Here the CDR3 DNA reads TGCGCCAGCAGCTTAGCCTTAGCCCCGGGACAGGGGACTGCCGGGGAGCTGTTTTTT. The rearrangement links TRBV5-1 to TRBJ2-2; TRBD1 matches at 10 bases. This CDR3 is 19 amino acids long. V lost 2 bases to trimming and J lost 6 bases; unmatched junction nucleotides: 16. The germline V gene has CDR1 SGHRS and CDR2 YFSETQ.

This rearrangement joins TRBV28 to TRBJ1-1, with D possibly being TRBD1 (5 bases). V was clipped by 6 bases and J by 3 bases, with 8 bases between them. The CDR3 is 12 residues long. Germline lookup yields CDR1 MDHEN and CDR2 SYDVKM. This chain's CDR3 is CASSQGDTEAFF. CDR3 coding DNA: TGTGCCAGCAGCCAGGGAGACACTGAAGCTTTCTTT.

The chain couples TRBV6-5 to TRBJ1-1; D perhaps matches TRBD1 (5 bases). The CDR3 consists of 12 residues. V was cut by 4 bases and J by 4 bases, with 7 bases left in between. Germline CDR1 and CDR2: MNHEY and SVGAGI. CDR3: CASSWDGTEAFF. The CDR3, as DNA: TGTGCCAGCAGTTGGGACGGCACTGAAGCTTTCTTT.

This chain connects TRBV25-1 to TRBJ1-1, with 11 bases matching TRBD1. Unmatched junction bases numbered 11, after V lost 3 bases and J lost 5 bases. The CDR3 covers 17 residues. Germline loops: CDR1 MGHDK, CDR2 SYGVNS. CDR3: CASSDDRPGTGGTEAFF. In nucleotides, the CDR3 is TGTGCCAGCAGTGACGATCGTCCCGGGACAGGGGGAACTGAAGCTTTCTTT.

In nucleotides, the CDR3 is TGTGCCACCGGGACTAGCGGGAGGGAGACCCAGTACTTC. It is translated as CATGTSGRETQYF. This chain uses TRBV10-3 with TRBJ2-5; TRBD2 matches 15 bases. Germline assignment: CDR1 ENHRY and CDR2 SYGVKD. The CDR3 covers 13 residues. V shed 10 bases and J 5 bases; nucleotides not matched to a gene: 2.

In this sample, this clone turned up a few times. Other DNA sequences in the same sample also yield this CDR3. V usage is TRBV7-9 and J usage is TRBJ1-1, with D unclear. Germline V gives CDR1 SEHNR, CDR2 FQNEAQ (reference sequence). Trimming took 2 bases from V and 1 from J, leaving 11 bases between them. The CDR3 loop spans 15 amino acids. The CDR3 bases are TGTGCCAGCAGCTTAAGGTCCGGGAGGAACACTGAAGCTTTCTTT. This codes for CASSLRSGRNTEAFF.

This clone was seen more than once but under ten times. V usage is TRBV6-1 and J usage is TRBJ1-2, with 7 positions matching TRBD1. V lost 6 bases, J lost 4 bases, and 11 bases stayed unmatched. The CDR3 is 15 amino acids. In germline, CDR1 is MNHNS, CDR2 SASEGT. CDR3 protein: CASRTYGQDGYGYTF. The DNA for the CDR3 is TGTGCCAGCAGGACCTATGGACAGGATGGCTATGGCTACACCTTC.